Listed below are T cell receptor beta chains from one sample, sequenced in a study of blood T cell repertoires in COVID-19. Repertoires were generated with immunoSEQ multiplex PCR, while TCRdb's copy carries only in-frame clones and drops some. The sample includes under 300,000 clones, 80% to 90% of them seen just once. The sequenced sample consisted of PBMCs or T cells enriched from blood (not recorded which). Receptors originate from a woman younger than 30 who had recovered from COVID-19. The conserved cysteine and the conserved F or W are not part of the CDR3 here.

TRBV6-5	ASSSFRDTHTDTQY
TRBV19	ASTMGGAGTEAF
TRBV9	ASSVDGTDEQY
TRBV5-1	ASSRSGVTGNTIY
TRBV19	ASSPGGVYEQY
TRBV11-2	ASSSGTGSYEQY
TRBV27	ASRPGLAGGLYTQY
TRBV28	ASNRQGGENIQY
TRBV24-1	ATSDPGQGGETQY
TRBV27	ASSLRGGRGYT
TRBV16	ASSQSIGRVGNQPQH
TRBV6-2/TRBV6-3	ASSYIASTDTQY
TRBV19	ASSGLAGELF
TRBV7-9	ASSSGMGPGDEKLF
TRBV5-1	ASSLGGGDTEAF
TRBV7-9	ASSWDGRGHNYGYT
TRBV5-4	ASSKQGATEAF
TRBV10-2	ASSGLAGGRETQY
TRBV25-1	ASSEQASGGARDTQY
TRBV13	ASSPRHVHTEAF
TRBV9	ASSTNSDRTAGTQY
TRBV4-1	ASSQISGVVQETQY
TRBV2	ASRMTGGGFNQPQH
TRBV5-1	ASSRAGEYQETQY
TRBV11-2	ASSLGPGANEKLF
TRBV29-1	SIGVGSQY
TRBV6-5	ASSYMTVSSTDTQY
TRBV7-9	ASSAREGLANWNEQF
TRBV7-3	ASSLTRADTQY
TRBV5-8	ASSPAGD
TRBV5-6	ASSLETSGGAQF
TRBV7-2	ASSLELANTGELF
TRBV7-9	ASSYYPGTGYSDTQY
TRBV3-1/TRBV3-2	ASSQEVDGHPEAF
TRBV6-5	ASSYSVENQPQH
TRBV5-6	ASSPLDRVNSYEQY
TRBV7-3	ASSLTGTGYNEQF
TRBV28	ASRRQGREKLF
TRBV7-2	ASSLNAGLLDEQY
TRBV7-9	ASSWQGAGTGELF
TRBV12-3/TRBV12-4	ASSGSNYGYT
TRBV5-1	ASSGGTLGETQY